Described below is a single TCR beta chain sequence and its context. Treatment reported: roughly 20 received Ad26.COV2.S at low or high dose, single or two shots; several received placebo; per-sample allocation not given. Sampling happened 63 days after the first vaccine or placebo injection. The V gene's germline CDR1 is GTSNPN and CDR2 SVGIG (reference sequence). V was trimmed by 4 bases and J by 0 bases, leaving 12 bases between them. There are 14 residues in the CDR3. This sample stems from a study of Ad26.COV2.S vaccination and SARS-CoV-2 variants. TCRdb's copy holds only in-frame clones and misses some; the assay was immunoSEQ multiplex PCR. This sample has 440,000 or so clones, with roughly nine tenths found just once.

The chain carries TRBV30 and TRBJ1-2; D call uncertain. The sample was peripheral blood, taken in a trial of Ad26.COV2.S vaccine versus placebo. The receptor was derived from a person aged 18 to 59 who received the Ad26.COV2.S COVID-19 vaccine or a placebo. This CDR3 is CAWNPMGTNYGYTF. The DNA for the CDR3 is TGTGCCTGGAATCCTATGGGGACTAACTATGGCTACACCTTC.